What follows is one TCR beta chain and its context. These data are taken from a study of T cell changes during pregnancy in multiple sclerosis. Germline V gene lookup returns CDR1 SGHVS and CDR2 FNYEAQ. The CDR3 sequence is 17 residues long. The J segment lost 2 bases and the V segment lost 1 base, leaving 10 bases of the junction unmatched. Profiling relied on immunoSEQ multiplex PCR, and the TCRdb table lists in-frame clones only, not all of them. The sample holds tens of thousands of clones, over 90% seen once. This specimen was peripheral blood, taken in the third trimester of pregnancy. This sequence was found in a female donor with multiple sclerosis, enrolled in a pregnancy study. The chain uses TRBV7-6 and TRBJ2-7, with 8 bases lining up with TRBD1. The CDR3 sequence: CASSLDVRTGKTYEQYF. The CDR3 DNA reads as TGTGCCAGCAGCTTAGATGTTCGGACAGGGAAGACCTACGAGCAGTACTTC.